This is a list of T cell receptor beta chains from one sample in a study of cytomegalovirus exposure and HLA in healthy donors. Using immunoSEQ multiplex PCR, the repertoire was profiled, and TCRdb retains in-frame clones only, with some absent. This table holds tens of thousands of clones, nearly 80% found once. The sequenced material came from PBMCs. These receptors all come from a woman in her forties in good health and CMV-seronegative. The conserved cysteine and the conserved F or W are not part of the CDR3 here. Each record gives: V gene, J gene, clone size, CDR3 protein. Rows give clone size only sometimes, using once, few, many, or a class for an expanded clone.

>TRBV15|TRBJ1-2|NA
ATSRTVTETYGYT
>TRBV2|TRBJ2-4|NA
ASSDSGRNIQY
>TRBV10-3|TRBJ1-1|few
AISVHSANTEAF
>TRBV4-2|TRBJ2-1|NA
ASSQVGLASNEQF
>TRBV28|TRBJ1-2|NA
ASSLNPGGYT
>TRBV27|TRBJ2-2|NA
ASRRTVRTNTGELF
>TRBV6-5|TRBJ1-1|few
ASRRTANTEAF
>TRBV10-3|TRBJ1-1|NA
AISVQGRNTEAF
>TRBV5-8|TRBJ2-7|NA
ASSLRIAGVNEQY
>TRBV5-1|TRBJ2-7|NA
ASSSTSSRQWGYEQY
>TRBV7-9|TRBJ2-3|NA
ASSIGTPTDTQY
>TRBV2|TRBJ2-1|NA
ASSEGPDREREQF
>TRBV7-9|TRBJ2-3|NA
ASSFATGHPTDTQY
>TRBV28|TRBJ1-1|NA
ASSLTGGAPEAF
>TRBV11-2|TRBJ1-1|once
ASSLAGGVPEAF
>TRBV29-1|TRBJ1-2|NA
SVISTAVGDYT
>TRBV18|TRBJ2-3|once
ASSPYGERTDTQY
>TRBV28|TRBJ1-5|NA
ASSFFGGAGNNQPQH
>TRBV7-9|TRBJ1-3|few
ASSLSGNTIY
>TRBV5-1|TRBJ2-3|NA
ASTKEGGRTDTQY
>TRBV5-1|TRBJ1-1|few
ASSLQGARNTEAF